The sequence of this T cell receptor beta chain was determined in a study of Graves' ophthalmopathy and Graves' hyperthyroidism. Trimming left V 0 bases short and J 4 bases short, with 11 bases between. Germline assignment: CDR1 SGDLS and CDR2 YYNGEE. CDR3 size: 14 residues. Study results and limitations: Most thyroid-expanded clonotypes exceeding 0.001 frequency were also found in blood.

RNA transcripts served as template for amplifying TCR beta CDR3 sequences. Second-round multiplex PCR came after first-round RT-PCR with HTBI primers. TCRdb reprocessed the multiplex PCR reads via MiXCR and lists one record per CDR3 protein. The data hold approximately 540,000 distinct CDR3 sequences, with roughly 40% observed a single time. This clonotype has a count of ten or more. Antigen: not known. The sequencing input was peripheral blood or thyroid tissue (not recorded which). This rearrangement joins TRBV9 to TRBJ2-7; either TRBD1 or TRBD2 may fit D (5 bases each). The receptor was isolated from an adult man with Graves' hyperthyroidism. The CDR3 nucleotides are TGTGCCAGCAGCGTAGACAGGCGCGGGTACGAGCAGTACTTC. Its translation: CASSVDRRGYEQYF.